This T cell receptor beta chain was recovered during a study of T-cell memory formation after mild COVID-19. Study information: TCR clustering was largely donor specific.

A single record per CDR3 protein comes from TCRdb applying MiXCR to the 5' RACE reads. The sample carries fewer than 150,000 distinct CDR3 sequences, around 15% recorded once. With 5 bases removed from V and 6 bases from J, the gap between germline ends came to 19 bases. Germline CDR1 reads SGHRS; CDR2 reads YFSETQ. The CDR3 has 15 residues. Study results and caveats: Clones that got smaller from day 15 to 85 had even CD4/CD8, while clones growing later tipped toward CD4+.

This clonotype turned up a few times. The antigen is not known. The TCR comes from an adult woman who had mild COVID-19 (a few samples of this study predate the infection). Cell type and time point are not known. Source material: PBMCs or a T cell subset sorted from them (not recorded which). The V call is TRBV5-1, the J call TRBJ2-3; a weak D match, TRBD1 (8 bases). Here the CDR3 reads CASSPGQGGLDTQYF. In nucleotides, the CDR3 is TGCGCCAGCAGTCCCGGACAGGGAGGGTTGGATACGCAGTATTTT.